A selection of T cell receptor beta chains follows, all from one sample in a study of blood T cell repertoires in COVID-19. Measured with immunoSEQ multiplex PCR; TCRdb has only the in-frame clones, and not every one. The sample holds about 36,000 clones; 70% to 90% are singletons and the top ten take 13% to 15%. Source material: peripheral blood. The receptors originated from a human donor in a cohort sampled during active COVID-19. Each CDR3 is given with its conserved first and last residue. The D gene is left open where the match is weak. Rows give clone size only sometimes, using once, few, many, or a class for an expanded clone.

size | J | V | D | DNA | CDR3
- | TRBJ2-2 | TRBV18 | - | TGTGCCAGCTCACCAAGCTCGACAGCTAACACCGGGGAGCTGTTTTTT | CASSPSSTANTGELFF
once | TRBJ1-6 | TRBV5-5 | TRBD1 | TGTGCCAGCAGCTTCTTCAGGGGGCGCTTTGTCGATTCACCCCTCCACTTT | CASSFFRGRFVDSPLHF
few | TRBJ2-3 | TRBV10-3 | - | TGTGCCATCAGTGAGTCCGGGGATTCCTCAGATACGCAGTATTTT | CAISESGDSSDTQYF
- | TRBJ1-4 | TRBV14 | TRBD1 | TGTGCCAGCAGTCTAGCGCTCAGGGGGGAAAAACTGTTTTTT | CASSLALRGEKLFF
- | TRBJ2-7 | TRBV7-2 | - | TGTGCCAGCAGCTTAAGTGGGGCGGAGTACTACGAGCAGTACTTC | CASSLSGAEYYEQYF
- | TRBJ1-1 | TRBV6-2/TRBV6-3 | - | TGTGCCAGCAGTTCCCGGGGGGGCACTGAAGCTTTCTTT | CASSSRGGTEAFF
- | TRBJ2-7 | TRBV11-3 | TRBD1 | TGTGCCAGCAGCTTACAGGGGGCGGGTTCCTACGAGCAGTACTTC | CASSLQGAGSYEQYF
once | TRBJ2-2 | TRBV30 | TRBD2 | TGTGCCTGGAGTTTAGCGGGGGGGAACACCGGGGAGCTGTTTTTT | CAWSLAGGNTGELFF
- | TRBJ1-2 | TRBV3-1/TRBV3-2 | TRBD1 | TGTGCCAGCAGTCGGGACAGGGGAACGAGTGGCTATGGCTACACCTTC | CASSRDRGTSGYGYTF
- | TRBJ2-3 | TRBV30 | TRBD2 | TGTGCCTGGATAGCGGGGGGCGCCCCTCGGACAGATACGCAGTATTTT | CAWIAGGAPRTDTQYF
few | TRBJ2-2 | TRBV24-1 | TRBD2 | TGTGCCACCAGTGATACTAGCGGGGGGGCAAACACCGGGGAGCTGTTTTTT | CATSDTSGGANTGELFF
- | TRBJ2-5 | TRBV4-2 | - | TGTGCCAGCAGCCAAGATCGGTCGGCAGGGCGGGAGACCCAGTACTTC | CASSQDRSAGRETQYF
once | TRBJ2-7 | TRBV15 | - | TGTGCCACCAGCGGGGCCTTACGATCCTACGAGCAGTACTTC | CATSGALRSYEQYF
- | TRBJ1-5 | TRBV30 | TRBD1 | TGTGCCTGGAGTGTTTCCGGGACAGGGTCGTGGCAGCCCCAGCATTTT | CAWSVSGTGSWQPQHF
- | TRBJ2-2 | TRBV3-1/TRBV3-2 | - | TGTGCCAGCAGCCAAGAGGCGAGGGCGAACACCGGGGAGCTGTTTTTT | CASSQEARANTGELFF
- | TRBJ2-5 | TRBV2 | TRBD2 | TGTGCCAGCAGCCAGGGACTAGCGGAACAAGAGACCCAGTACTTC | CASSQGLAEQETQYF
once | TRBJ2-2 | TRBV29-1 | - | TGCAGCGGTGGAGGGCACGGCACCGGGGAGCTGTTTTTT | CSGGGHGTGELFF
- | TRBJ2-2 | TRBV18 | TRBD1 | TGTGCCAGCTCACCACGGGTGGACAGGGGTCTGAACACCGGGGAGCTGTTTTTT | CASSPRVDRGLNTGELFF
- | TRBJ2-2 | TRBV2 | TRBD2 | TGTGCCAGCAGGGACGGGGCTAGCGGCGACACCGGGGAGCTGTTTTTT | CASRDGASGDTGELFF